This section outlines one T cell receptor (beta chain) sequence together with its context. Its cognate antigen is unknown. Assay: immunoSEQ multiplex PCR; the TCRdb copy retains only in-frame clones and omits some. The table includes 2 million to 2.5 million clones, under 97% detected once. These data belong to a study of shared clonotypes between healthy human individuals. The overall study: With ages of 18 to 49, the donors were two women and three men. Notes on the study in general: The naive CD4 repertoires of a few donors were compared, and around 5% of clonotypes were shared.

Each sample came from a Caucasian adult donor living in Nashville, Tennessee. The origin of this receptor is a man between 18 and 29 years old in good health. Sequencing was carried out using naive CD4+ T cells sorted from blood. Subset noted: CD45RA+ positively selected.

The CDR3 DNA reads as TGTGCCAGCAGTTACTCGGCCGTCTCCAAGGGCTACGAGCAGTACTTC. This gives the protein CASSYSAVSKGYEQYF. The chain joins TRBV6-5 to TRBJ2-7; no definite D call. CDR3 length: 16 residues. CDR1 and CDR2 (germline): MNHEY, SVGAGI. V lost 0 bases and J lost 3, with 15 bases in between.